The 10 T cell receptor beta chains listed next were all sequenced from one sample in a study of patients and donors after allogeneic stem cell transplantation (dated by TCRdb to the early 2020s). Library creation used RT-PCR. Sequenced using a NextSeq 550. Through fastp at Q25 and MiXCR, TCRdb rebuilt clones from the public reads, retaining in-frame beta chains. Each record represents a unique CDR3 protein, reported with the most common genes and DNA among its rows. The sample table shows about a million distinct CDR3 sequences, and about 20% are seen once. Of the sample, around 5.5% falls within the top ten clones. The material sequenced was blood, either unsorted or a sorted T cell fraction (not recorded which). These receptors all stem from a human donor who was either an allogeneic HSCT recipient or a stem cell or donor lymphocyte infusion donor (not recorded which). It is not recorded whose cells these are; they may come from a transplant donor.

V gene TRBV3-1 combines with J gene TRBJ1-5, with 10 bases that match TRBD1. The CDR3 spans 16 residues. Per germline, CDR1 LGHDT and CDR2 YNNKEL (reference sequence). V lost 0 bases and J lost 7; bases outside the gene matches: 6. The CDR3 DNA reads TGTGCCAGCAGCCAAGATAGGACAGGGGGTTCACAGCCCCAGCATTTT. Protein: CASSQDRTGGSQPQHF.

This rearrangement joins TRBV10-3 to TRBJ2-1; TRBD2 matches 13 bases. Germline CDR1 is ENHRY and CDR2 is SYGVKD. The CDR3 sequence is 15 residues long. The V and J ends lost 8 bases and 7 bases, in that order; junction bases with no gene match: 8. The CDR3 bases are TGTGCCATCGGGGGACTAGCGGGACGTAAGAATGAGCAGTTCTTC. It is translated as CAIGGLAGRKNEQFF.

This clonotype appeared once. The chain has TRBV20-1 and TRBJ2-5; 15 nucleotides line up with TRBD2. V gave up 5 bases and J gave up 5 bases; unmatched junction bases: 6. This CDR3 is built from 15 residues. In germline, CDR1 is DFQATT, CDR2 SNEGSKA (reference sequence). The CDR3 nucleotides are TGCAGTGCTCGGACTAGCGGGAGGGCCAGTGAGACCCAGTACTTC. The encoded protein is CSARTSGRASETQYF.

This clonotype was recorded at least ten times. The chain is built from TRBV7-6 and TRBJ2-1, with D possibly TRBD2 on 6 matching bases. V lost 1 base to trimming and J lost 5 bases, with 18 bases between them. The germline V gene has CDR1 SGHVS and CDR2 FNYEAQ. CDR3 size: 17 residues. The CDR3 region is CASSLVYAGRGDNEQFF. For the CDR3, the DNA is TGTGCCAGCAGCTTAGTTTACGCCGGGAGAGGGGACAATGAGCAGTTCTTC.

The chain is built from TRBV20-1 and TRBJ1-5; D is unclear. Germline values: CDR1 DFQATT, CDR2 SNEGSKA (reference sequence). V was cut by 0 bases and J by 3 bases, with 6 bases left in between. The CDR3 consists of 13 residues. The CDR3 loop is CSARDRNNQPQHF. The DNA of the CDR3 is TGCAGTGCTAGAGACAGAAACAATCAGCCCCAGCATTTT.

This chain uses TRBV5-5 with TRBJ2-1; 11 positions agree with TRBD2. Germline-derived CDR1 and CDR2 are SGHKS and YYEKEE (reference sequence). CDR3 length equals 14 residues. The V gene end was trimmed by 4 bases and the J gene end by 10 bases; junction bases not matched to a gene: 7. The CDR3 region has the DNA TGTGCCAGCAGCATTAGCGGGGGGGCTCGGGAGCAGTTCTTC. This sequence encodes CASSISGGAREQFF.

The chain is built from TRBV4-3 and TRBJ1-2; 8 nucleotides align to TRBD1. V was clipped by 1 base and J by 4 bases; unmatched bases: 8. The CDR3 has 16 residues. Germline V lookup: CDR1 LGHNA, CDR2 YSLEER. This CDR3 is CASSQGGQGGFYGYTF. CDR3 bases: TGCGCCAGCAGCCAAGGCGGACAGGGCGGATTCTATGGCTACACCTTC.

This clonotype has just a few counts. V is TRBV12-3 or TRBV12-4 and J is TRBJ1-6; D is uncertain. V was trimmed by 5 bases and J by 10 bases, leaving 12 bases between them. The CDR3 extends over 13 amino acids. CDR3 sequence (DNA): TGTGCCAGCAGTATGGCAGTAGGATCACCCCTCCACTTT. This sequence encodes CASSMAVGSPLHF.

In this sample, this clonotype turned up many times. The chain has TRBV5-1 and TRBJ1-1; D is undetermined. V shed 4 bases and J shed 2 bases, with 9 bases lying between them. The CDR3 contains 13 residues. Germline-derived CDR1 and CDR2 are SGHRS and YFSETQ. The chain's CDR3 is CASSTMDNTEAFF. CDR3 DNA: TGCGCCAGCAGCACAATGGATAACACTGAAGCTTTCTTT. Using reference TRBV5-1 and TRBJ1-1 for the parts outside the CDR3, the full variable domain is KAGVTQTPRYLIKTRGQQVTLSCSPISGHRSVSWYQQTPGQGLQFLFEYFSETQRNKGNFPGRFSGRQFSNSRSEMNVSTLELGDSALYLCASSTMDNTEAFFGQGTRLTVV.

V gene TRBV25-1 combines with J gene TRBJ2-7; 8 bases fit TRBD1. The J segment lost 6 bases and the V segment lost 4 bases, leaving 8 bases of the junction unmatched. The CDR3 contains 14 residues. Germline-derived CDR1 and CDR2 are MGHDK and SYGVNS. The CDR3 region has the DNA TGTGCCAGCAGTGTGACAGGGGCTCTCTCCGAGCAGTACTTC. It is translated as CASSVTGALSEQYF.